This T cell receptor beta chain was sequenced in a study of OX40 agonist ivuxolimab in advanced cancers. For the study in its entirety: The costimulatory receptor OX40 (CD134) was targeted by ivuxolimab, a fully human IgG2 agonistic monoclonal antibody. Intravenous ivuxolimab was administered to patients every 2 weeks at six dose levels: 0.01, 0.1, 0.3, 1.5, 3 and 10 mg/kg. Prior anti-PD-1, anti-PD-L1 or anti-CTLA-4 therapy was permitted, and approximately 39% of dose-escalation patients had received checkpoint inhibitors. The purpose of peripheral TCRbeta sequencing was to test whether ivuxolimab changed TCR sequence diversity and led to clonal T-cell expansion. Of the approximately 50 dose-escalation patients, hepatocellular carcinoma was present in approximately 20, melanoma in approximately 15, renal cell carcinoma in 9 and head and neck cancer in 9. The monotherapy dose-escalation portion (N = 52 patients) of the phase I ivuxolimab trial is reported in the paper. Partial responses were achieved by three dose-escalation patients, of whom one had hepatocellular carcinoma and two had cutaneous melanoma. A male proportion of approximately 83% and a mean age of around 60 years, ranging from 23 to 79, were recorded for the dose-escalation cohort. Broad study findings and their caveats: Low levels of normalized T-cell clonal expansion were also seen in some patients who did not respond. Clonal expansion of both CD4+ and CD8+ blood T cells was observed from baseline to week 6 at doses 0.1 to 3.0 mg/kg. In the 0.1-3.0 mg/kg groups, partial responders had among the lowest normalized peripheral clonal expansion, particularly in CD8+ T cells. Which antigens the clonally expanded peripheral T cells were specific for was not determined. After ivuxolimab, more expanded clones were found on average in CD8+ T cells than in CD4+ T cells.

A word on this clone: Its antigen is unknown. Within one base of it there is no much larger clone, and no base qualities were kept.

The CDR3, from cysteine to phenylalanine, totals 15 residues. Only the CDR3 portion is preserved as DNA: 45 bases, with reading frame beginning at the first base. From a lookup of the germline V gene (reference sequence), CDR1 and CDR2 are GTSNPN and SVGIG. At the junction V is shortened by 4 bases and J by 5 bases, with 20 bases in between. Genomic DNA was extracted from sorted cells for sequencing of the TCRbeta CDR3 region. The immunoSEQ Assay was used to sequence the TCRbeta CDR3 regions. What TCRdb holds here is the immuneACCESS table cut down to in-frame rearrangements. Part of the clones is not present; checked against another copy, under half of the missing clones reflect an unresolved V gene, and the others are unexplained. In this sample the table shows under 95,000 clones, more than 70% of which occur a single time. The ten largest clones add up to about 0.2% of the sample. The trial excluded patients who had a history of autoimmune disease or who were on systemic immunosuppression. In every dose cohort, peripheral blood was drawn for TCR sequencing at baseline, cycle 4 day 1, and cycle 7 day 1. The samples were taken from a phase I, first-in-human, multicenter, open-label dose-escalation trial of ivuxolimab. Adults with locally advanced or metastatic melanoma, renal cell carcinoma, hepatocellular carcinoma or head and neck squamous cell carcinoma were enrolled in the trial. Before TCR sequencing, CD4+ T cells and CD8+ T cells were sorted from peripheral blood as separate populations.

Sequences were derived from CD4+ or CD8+ T cells sorted from blood, sampled in a trial of the OX40 agonist ivuxolimab. This clonotype was sampled from an adult with an advanced solid tumor such as melanoma, head and neck, liver or kidney cancer. The rearrangement joined TRBV30 to TRBJ1-2; tentative D gene TRBD1, with 6 bases matching. The sequence in DNA is TGTGCCTGGACCAGAGCCAGGGGAGAGCAATATGGCTACACCTTC. This codes for CAWTRARGEQYGYTF.